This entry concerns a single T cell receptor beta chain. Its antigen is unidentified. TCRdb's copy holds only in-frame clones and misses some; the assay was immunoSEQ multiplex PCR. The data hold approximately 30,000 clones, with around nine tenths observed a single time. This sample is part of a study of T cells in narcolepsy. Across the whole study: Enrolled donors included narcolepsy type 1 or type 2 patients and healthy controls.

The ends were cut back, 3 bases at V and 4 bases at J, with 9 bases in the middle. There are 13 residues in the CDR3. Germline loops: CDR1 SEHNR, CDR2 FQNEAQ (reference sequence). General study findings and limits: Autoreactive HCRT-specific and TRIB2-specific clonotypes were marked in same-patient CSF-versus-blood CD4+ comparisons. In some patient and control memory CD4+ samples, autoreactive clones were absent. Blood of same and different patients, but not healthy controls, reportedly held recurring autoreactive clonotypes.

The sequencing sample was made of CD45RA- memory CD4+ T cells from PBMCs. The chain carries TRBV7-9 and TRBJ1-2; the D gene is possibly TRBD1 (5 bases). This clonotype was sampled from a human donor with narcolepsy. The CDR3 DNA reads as TGTGCCAGCAGCTTCGGCGGGGGCTATGGCTACACCTTC. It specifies CASSFGGGYGYTF.